This T cell receptor (beta chain) came from a study of a mutant IDH1 vaccine in newly diagnosed glioma. About the study: Patients arrived already treated with radiotherapy, temozolomide, or both, most having had both.

Turning to this clone: The antigen remains unidentified.

Time point defined: week 35, safety follow-up. In every dose of vaccine, 300 ug of mutant IDH1 20-mer peptide was given alongside topical imiquimod. This table comes from immunoSEQ multiplex PCR, and its TCRdb copy is limited to in-frame clones, with some not included. The sample carries 40,000 to 55,000 clones, less than 80% recorded once. Germline CDR1 reads SGDLS; CDR2 reads YYNGEE. V was clipped by 0 bases and J by 6 bases; unmatched bases: 11. This CDR3 is built from 17 residues. Here the sequenced sample was PBMCs, taken from a glioma patient whose treatment included an IDH1 peptide vaccine. The chain joins TRBV9 to TRBJ2-3; 9 nucleotides line up with TRBD2. The clonotype originates from a man aged 40-50 years with glioma. The CDR3 loop reads CASSVGIAGEVGDTQYF. CDR3 DNA: TGTGCCAGCAGCGTAGGTATAGCGGGAGAGGTCGGGGATACGCAGTATTTT.